This T cell receptor (beta chain) was recovered during a study of cytomegalovirus exposure and HLA in healthy donors. Study outcomes and limitations: Cytomegalovirus association was assigned to more than 150 TCR beta chains. Immune exposure information comprised only CMV serostatus.

The PCR was carried out with 60 Vbeta primers and 13 Jbeta primers. Assay: immunoSEQ multiplex PCR; the TCRdb copy retains only in-frame clones and omits some. The table shows around 92,000 clones, with roughly 74% occurring only once. Looked up from germline, CDR1 is MDHEN and CDR2 is SYDVKM. The CDR3 has 15 amino acids. The J segment lost 4 bases and the V segment lost 5 bases, leaving 7 bases of the junction unmatched. On this clone: Its antigen is not known.

This TCR was sampled from an older woman in good health and CMV-seropositive. The sequenced material came from PBMCs. The chain joins TRBV28 to TRBJ1-3, with 8 bases that match TRBD1. CDR3 in amino acids: CASSTPDRGGNTIYF. Written as DNA, the CDR3 is TGTGCCAGCAGTACGCCCGACAGGGGAGGAAACACCATATATTTT.